Detailed here is one TCR beta chain. Its antigen has not been determined. Base-call qualities are not available, and no considerably larger clone is one nucleotide away. The treatment or condition label of this sample denotes: live attenuated yellow fever vaccine strain. PBMCs were isolated from peripheral blood using a standard Ficoll-Paque protocol. Dynabeads CD4 and CD8 positive selection kits were used to isolate the CD4 and CD8 T-cell fractions. TriZol was used to extract RNA from bulk PBMCs, from CD4 and CD8 fractions, and from dextramer-positive and dextramer-negative fractions. From a lookup of the germline V gene, CDR1 and CDR2 are KGHSH and LQKENI. V is cut by 3 bases and J by 4 bases, and the space between the germline ends is 15 bases. The CDR3 covers 15 residues, taking in both the cysteine and the phenylalanine. Of all the DNA, just the CDR3 is kept, 45 bases in frame from base 1. This sample was included in a study of T cells after yellow fever vaccination (dated by TCRdb to the late 2010s). About the study as a whole: Libraries from fractions with low cell numbers were prepared with the SMART-Seq v4 Ultra Low Input RNA kit. Bulk PBMC replicates and cell subsets were isolated from blood drawn at multiple timepoints before and after both primary and secondary immunization. Two healthy male donors, one aged 18 to 30 and one aged 30 to 39 years, were included in the cohort. Bulk TCR alpha and beta repertoires were sequenced longitudinally to track T-cell clones before and after primary and booster YFV17D yellow fever vaccination. General conclusions and limits of the study: Because only a couple of donors were included in the study, the extent to which the findings can be generalized is limited. A small fraction of clonotypes showed up in both the CD4 and CD8 compartments, probably as a result of convergent recombination. After the booster, most clones that had expanded after primary vaccination were detected again (roughly 96% of CD4 and over 75% of CD8), suggesting broad maintenance of memory. Computational filtering was needed because FACS-sorted repertoires could contain abundant contaminating clonotypes from the bulk population. The secondary T-cell response was weaker than the primary response but faster, peaking on day 5 instead of day 15.

These reads were obtained on an Illumina NovaSeq 6000. TCR cDNA was made using 5'RACE template switching, a step that added a universal primer site and unique molecular identifiers. Priming for cDNA synthesis came from both the TCR alpha and TCR beta constant segments. Two PCR steps were used to amplify libraries, with sample barcodes and sequencing adapters being added in the second step. Sequencing of libraries was done on Illumina HiSeq 2500 (2x100 bp) or NovaSeq (2x150 bp). The study's processing was this. Reads were demultiplexed and collapsed into UMI consensus sequences with MIGEC, and V(D)J alignment was performed with MiXCR. Using edgeR on replicate PBMC samples, clonotypes were called vaccine-responding if FDR was below 0.01 and the log2 fold change was above 5 up to day 15. Each bulk clonotype was labeled CD4 or CD8 based on which sequenced repertoire, CD4 or CD8, contained the clonotype at higher abundance. TCRdb passed the public sequencing reads through fastp at Q25 and MiXCR, retaining productive beta sequences. Rows are combined by CDR3 protein, so each entry shows the most common genes and DNA. The V and J calls and clone size are TCRdb's, not the authors'. Counted in this sample were about 300,000 distinct CDR3 sequences; approximately 10% of them appeared once. The top ten clones comprise about 3.7% of the sample.

The rearrangement joined TRBV18 to TRBJ2-5, with the D segment possibly TRBD1 or TRBD2, each aligning over 5 bases. The TCR sequence derives from a man younger than 35 who received the YFV17D yellow fever vaccine. This specimen consisted of CD4+ T cells sorted from PBMCs, obtained 5 days after the yellow fever booster vaccination. The CDR3 here reads CASSPISGAGETQYF. The bases are TGTGCCAGCTCACCGATTTCCGGGGCGGGAGAGACCCAGTACTTC.